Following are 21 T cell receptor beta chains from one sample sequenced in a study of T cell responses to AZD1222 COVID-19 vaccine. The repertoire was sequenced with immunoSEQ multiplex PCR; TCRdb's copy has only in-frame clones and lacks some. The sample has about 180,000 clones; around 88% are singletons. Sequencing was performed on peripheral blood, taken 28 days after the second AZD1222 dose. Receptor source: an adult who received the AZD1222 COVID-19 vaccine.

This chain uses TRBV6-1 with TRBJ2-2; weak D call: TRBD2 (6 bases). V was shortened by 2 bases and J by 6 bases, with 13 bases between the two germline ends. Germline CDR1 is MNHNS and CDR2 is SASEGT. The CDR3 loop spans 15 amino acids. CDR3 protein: CASSERSSAAGELFF. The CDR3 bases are TGTGCCAGCAGTGAAAGGTCTAGCGCCGCCGGGGAGCTGTTTTTT.

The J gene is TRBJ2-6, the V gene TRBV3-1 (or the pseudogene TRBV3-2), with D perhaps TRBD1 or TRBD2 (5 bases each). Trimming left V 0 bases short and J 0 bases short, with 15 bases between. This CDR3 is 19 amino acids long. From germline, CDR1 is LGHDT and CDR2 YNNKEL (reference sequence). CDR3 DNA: TGTGCCAGCAGCCAAGATAGCGACAGTGCCCCCTCTGGGGCCAACGTCCTGACTTTC. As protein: CASSQDSDSAPSGANVLTF.

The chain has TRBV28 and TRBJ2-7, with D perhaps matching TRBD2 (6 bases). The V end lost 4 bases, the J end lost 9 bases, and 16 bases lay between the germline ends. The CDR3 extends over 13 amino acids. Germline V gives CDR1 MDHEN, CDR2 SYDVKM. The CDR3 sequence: CASSSPGTYGQYF. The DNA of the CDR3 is TGTGCCAGCAGTTCGCCAGGGACTTATGGGCAGTACTTC.

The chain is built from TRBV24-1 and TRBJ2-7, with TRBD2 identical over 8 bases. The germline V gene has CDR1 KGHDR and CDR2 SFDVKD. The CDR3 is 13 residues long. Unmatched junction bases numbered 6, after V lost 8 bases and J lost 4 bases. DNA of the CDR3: TGTGCCACCACCCTCGGGGGGGCGTACGAGCAGTACTTC. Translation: CATTLGGAYEQYF.

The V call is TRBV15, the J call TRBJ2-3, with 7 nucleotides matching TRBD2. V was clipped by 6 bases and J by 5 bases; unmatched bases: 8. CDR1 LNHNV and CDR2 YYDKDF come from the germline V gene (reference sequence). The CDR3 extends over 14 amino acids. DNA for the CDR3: TGTGCCACCAGACGGGGGAGGGTGGGAGATACGCAGTATTTT. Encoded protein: CATRRGRVGDTQYF.

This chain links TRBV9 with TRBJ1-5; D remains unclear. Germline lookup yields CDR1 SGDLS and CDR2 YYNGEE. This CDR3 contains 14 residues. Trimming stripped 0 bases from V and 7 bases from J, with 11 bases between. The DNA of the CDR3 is TGTGCCAGCAGCGTAGGGTCAGGAGCCCAGCCCCAGCATTTT. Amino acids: CASSVGSGAQPQHF.

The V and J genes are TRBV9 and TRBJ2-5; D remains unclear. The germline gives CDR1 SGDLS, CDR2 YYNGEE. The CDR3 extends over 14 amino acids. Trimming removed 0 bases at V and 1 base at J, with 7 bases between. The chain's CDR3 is CASSVGTIQETQYF. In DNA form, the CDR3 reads TGTGCCAGCAGCGTAGGCACAATCCAAGAGACCCAGTACTTC.

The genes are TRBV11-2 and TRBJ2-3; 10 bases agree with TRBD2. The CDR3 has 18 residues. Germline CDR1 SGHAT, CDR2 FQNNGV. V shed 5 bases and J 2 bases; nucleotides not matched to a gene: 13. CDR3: CASSPKLAGQLDTDTQYF. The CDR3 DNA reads TGTGCCAGCAGCCCGAAACTAGCGGGGCAACTTGACACAGATACGCAGTATTTT. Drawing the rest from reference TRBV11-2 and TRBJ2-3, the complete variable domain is EAGVAQSPRYKIIEKRQSVAFWCNPISGHATLYWYQQILGQGPKLLIQFQNNGVVDDSQLPKDRFSAERLKGVDSTLKIQPAKLEDSAVYLCASSPKLAGQLDTDTQYFGPGTRLTVL.

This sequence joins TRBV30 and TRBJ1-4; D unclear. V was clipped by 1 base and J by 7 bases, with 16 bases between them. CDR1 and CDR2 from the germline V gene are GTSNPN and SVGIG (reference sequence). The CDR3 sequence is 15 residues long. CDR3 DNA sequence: TGTGCCTGGAGTGGAGGGTGGCTTAGTAGTGAAAAACTGTTTTTT. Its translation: CAWSGGWLSSEKLFF.

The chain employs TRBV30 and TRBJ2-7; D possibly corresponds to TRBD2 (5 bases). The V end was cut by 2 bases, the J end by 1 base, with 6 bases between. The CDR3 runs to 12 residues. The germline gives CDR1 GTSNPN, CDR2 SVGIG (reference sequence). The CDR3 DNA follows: TGTGCCTGGAGTCGGGATTCCTACGAGCAGTACTTC. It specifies CAWSRDSYEQYF.

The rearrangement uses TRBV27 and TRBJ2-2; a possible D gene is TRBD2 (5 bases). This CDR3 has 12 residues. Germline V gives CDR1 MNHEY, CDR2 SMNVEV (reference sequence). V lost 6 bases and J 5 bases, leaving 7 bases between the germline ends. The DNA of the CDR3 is TGTGCCAGCAGGAGGGATACCGGGGAGCTGTTTTTT. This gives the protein CASRRDTGELFF.

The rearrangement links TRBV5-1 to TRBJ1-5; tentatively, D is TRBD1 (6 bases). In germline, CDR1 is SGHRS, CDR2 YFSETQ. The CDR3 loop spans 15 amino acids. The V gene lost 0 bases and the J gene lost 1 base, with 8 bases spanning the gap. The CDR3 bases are TGCGCCAGCAGCTTGGAGGGGGGAAGCAATCAGCCCCAGCATTTT. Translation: CASSLEGGSNQPQHF.

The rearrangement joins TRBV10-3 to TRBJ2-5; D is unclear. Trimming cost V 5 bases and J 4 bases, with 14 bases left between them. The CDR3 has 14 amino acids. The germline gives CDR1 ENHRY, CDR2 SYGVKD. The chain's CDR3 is CAISPGGSRETQYF. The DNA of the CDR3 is TGTGCCATCAGTCCCGGCGGTAGCCGAGAGACCCAGTACTTC.

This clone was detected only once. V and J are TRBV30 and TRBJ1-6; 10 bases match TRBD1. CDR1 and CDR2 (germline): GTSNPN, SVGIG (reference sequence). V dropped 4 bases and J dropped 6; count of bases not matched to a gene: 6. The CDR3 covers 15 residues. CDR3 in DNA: TGTGCCTGGACCGGGACAGGGGTACCTAATTCACCCCTCCACTTT. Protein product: CAWTGTGVPNSPLHF. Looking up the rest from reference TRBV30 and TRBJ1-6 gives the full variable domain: SQTIHQWPATLVQPVGSPLSLECTVEGTSNPNLYWYRQAAGRGLQLLFYSVGIGQISSEVPQNLSASRPQDRQFILSSKKLLLSDSGFYLCAWTGTGVPNSPLHFGNGTRLTVT.

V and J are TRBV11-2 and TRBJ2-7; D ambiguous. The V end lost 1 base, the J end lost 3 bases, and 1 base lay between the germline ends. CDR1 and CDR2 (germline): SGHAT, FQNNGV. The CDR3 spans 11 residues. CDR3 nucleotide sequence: TGTGCCAGCAGCTTAGTCTACGAGCAGTACTTC. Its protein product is CASSLVYEQYF. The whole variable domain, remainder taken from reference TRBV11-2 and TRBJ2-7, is EAGVAQSPRYKIIEKRQSVAFWCNPISGHATLYWYQQILGQGPKLLIQFQNNGVVDDSQLPKDRFSAERLKGVDSTLKIQPAKLEDSAVYLCASSLVYEQYFGPGTRLTVT.

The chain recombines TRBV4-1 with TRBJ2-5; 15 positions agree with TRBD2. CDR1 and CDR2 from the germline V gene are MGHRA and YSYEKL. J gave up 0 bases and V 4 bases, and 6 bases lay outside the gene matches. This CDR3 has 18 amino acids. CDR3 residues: CASSLGLAGGQYQETQYF. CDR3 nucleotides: TGCGCCAGCAGCCTGGGACTAGCGGGGGGCCAGTACCAAGAGACCCAGTACTTC.

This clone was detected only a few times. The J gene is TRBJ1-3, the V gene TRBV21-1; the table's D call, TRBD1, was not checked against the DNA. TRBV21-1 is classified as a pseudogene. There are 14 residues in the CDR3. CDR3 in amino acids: CASSLRTAGNTIYF. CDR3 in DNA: TGTGCCAGCAGCTTACGGACAGCCGGAAACACCATATATTTT.

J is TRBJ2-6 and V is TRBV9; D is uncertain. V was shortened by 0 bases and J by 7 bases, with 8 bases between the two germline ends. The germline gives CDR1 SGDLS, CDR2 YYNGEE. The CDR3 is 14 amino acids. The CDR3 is CASSVGPEANVLTF. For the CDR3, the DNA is TGTGCCAGCAGCGTAGGCCCGGAAGCCAACGTCCTGACTTTC.

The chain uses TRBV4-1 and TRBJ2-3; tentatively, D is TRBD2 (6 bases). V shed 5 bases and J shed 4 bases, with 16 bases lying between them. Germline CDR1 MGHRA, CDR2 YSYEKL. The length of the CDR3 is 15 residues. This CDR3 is CASSWEGTEADTQYF. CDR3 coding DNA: TGCGCCAGCAGCTGGGAAGGGACTGAGGCAGATACGCAGTATTTT.

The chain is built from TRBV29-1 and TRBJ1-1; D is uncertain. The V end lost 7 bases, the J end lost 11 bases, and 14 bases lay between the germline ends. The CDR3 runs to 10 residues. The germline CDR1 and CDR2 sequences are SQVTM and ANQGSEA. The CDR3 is CSAKWEEAFF. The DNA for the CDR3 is TGCAGCGCCAAATGGGAGGAGGCTTTCTTT. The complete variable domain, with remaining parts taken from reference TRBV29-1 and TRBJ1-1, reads SAVISQKPSRDICQRGTSLTIQCQVDSQVTMMFWYRQQPGQSLTLIATANQGSEATYESGFVIDKFPISRPNLTFSTLTVSNMSPEDSSIYLCSAKWEEAFFGQGTRLTVV.

As DNA, the CDR3 is TGCAGCGTTGTTCAGGGGCCGAGGACCGGGGAGCTGTTTTTT. Its protein is CSVVQGPRTGELFF. This chain uses TRBV29-1 with TRBJ2-2; possibly TRBD1 for D (6 bases). Trimming took 4 bases from V and 5 from J, leaving 14 bases between them. The CDR3 loop spans 14 amino acids. Germline V gene data show CDR1 as SQVTM and CDR2 as ANQGSEA.